This T cell receptor beta chain originates from a study of graft-versus-host responses after intestinal transplantation. Libraries were prepared by immunoSEQ multiplex PCR; TCRdb keeps only in-frame clonotypes and omits some of them. This table holds around 110,000 clones, approximately 90% found once. Trimming pared 2 bases from V and 5 bases from J, leaving 13 bases between. CDR1 and CDR2 from the germline V gene are SGHRS and YFSETQ. The CDR3 is 15 residues long. On this clone: Its antigen remains unknown.

The receptor was isolated from a human donor who received an intestinal transplant. The chain combines TRBV5-1 with TRBJ2-2; a possible D gene is TRBD1 (6 bases). The source material was unstimulated CD4+ T cells sorted from spleen or lymph node cells, sampled before intestinal transplant. The CDR3 region is CASSFMTGPTGELFF. The CDR3 DNA reads TGCGCCAGCAGCTTTATGACAGGCCCGACCGGGGAGCTGTTTTTT. Using reference TRBV5-1 and TRBJ2-2 for the parts outside the CDR3, the full variable domain is KAGVTQTPRYLIKTRGQQVTLSCSPISGHRSVSWYQQTPGQGLQFLFEYFSETQRNKGNFPGRFSGRQFSNSRSEMNVSTLELGDSALYLCASSFMTGPTGELFFGEGSRLTVL.